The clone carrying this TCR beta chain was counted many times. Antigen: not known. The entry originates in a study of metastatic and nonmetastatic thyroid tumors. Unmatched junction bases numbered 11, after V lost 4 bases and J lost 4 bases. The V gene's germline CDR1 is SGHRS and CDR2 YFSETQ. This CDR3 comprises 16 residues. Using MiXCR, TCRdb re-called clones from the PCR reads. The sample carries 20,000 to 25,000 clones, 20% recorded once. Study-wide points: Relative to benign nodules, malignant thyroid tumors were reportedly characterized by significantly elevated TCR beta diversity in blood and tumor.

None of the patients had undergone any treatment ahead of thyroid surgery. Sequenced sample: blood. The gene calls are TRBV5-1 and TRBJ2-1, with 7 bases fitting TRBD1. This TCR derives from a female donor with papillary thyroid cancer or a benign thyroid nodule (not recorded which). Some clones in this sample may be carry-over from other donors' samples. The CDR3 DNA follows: TGCGCCAGCAGCATCAGACAGGGATTGAGGTACAATGAGCAGTTCTTC. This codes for CASSIRQGLRYNEQFF.